This T cell receptor beta chain was found in a study of Graves' ophthalmopathy and Graves' hyperthyroidism. General study results and limits: The blood repertoire also included most expanded thyroid clonotypes above 0.001 frequency.

This clonotype was detected only a few times. The antigen remains undetermined. Amplified material comprised TCR beta CDR3 regions derived from RNA transcripts. HTBI primers primed a first-round RT-PCR, and a second-round multiplex PCR followed. Using its own MiXCR run on the multiplex PCR reads, TCRdb lists one record per CDR3 protein. The table shows about 740,000 distinct CDR3 sequences, with 40% occurring only once. V was trimmed by 4 bases and J by 2 bases, leaving 15 bases between them. The germline V gene encodes CDR1 LNHDA and CDR2 SQIVND (reference sequence). There are 16 residues in the CDR3.

The V and J genes are TRBV19 and TRBJ1-5, with TRBD1 as a possible D gene (5 bases). The sequenced sample consisted of peripheral blood. The source is an adult man with Graves' ophthalmopathy. CDR3 region: CASSTTMRGGNQPQHF. As DNA, the CDR3 is TGTGCCAGTAGTACCACGATGAGGGGCGGCAATCAGCCCCAGCATTTT.